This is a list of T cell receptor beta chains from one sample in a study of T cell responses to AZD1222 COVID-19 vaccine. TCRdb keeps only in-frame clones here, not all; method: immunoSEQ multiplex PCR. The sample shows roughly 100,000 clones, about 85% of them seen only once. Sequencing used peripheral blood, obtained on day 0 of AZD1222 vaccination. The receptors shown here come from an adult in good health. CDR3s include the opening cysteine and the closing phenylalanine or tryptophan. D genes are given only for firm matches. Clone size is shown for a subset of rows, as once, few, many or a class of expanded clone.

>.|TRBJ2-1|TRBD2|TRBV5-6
TGTGCCAGCAGCCCGACTAGCGGAATCTACAATGAGCAGTTCTTC
CASSPTSGIYNEQFF
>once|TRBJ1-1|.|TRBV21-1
TGTGCCAGCAGCAAGACAGACAGGGATACTGAAGCTTTCTTT
CASSKTDRDTEAFF
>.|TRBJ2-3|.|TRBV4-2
TGTGCCAGCAGCCTCGGGGGATTCCAGACCTACCCCACGCAGTATTTT
CASSLGGFQTYPTQYF
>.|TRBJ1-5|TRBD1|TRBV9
TGTGCCAGCAGCGTAGAGGACAGGGATGGGCAGCCCCAGCATTTT
CASSVEDRDGQPQHF
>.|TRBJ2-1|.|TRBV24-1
TGTGCCACCAGTGATGCTGGGCCAGTTGATGAGCAGTTCTTC
CATSDAGPVDEQFF
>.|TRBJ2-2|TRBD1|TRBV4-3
TGCGCCAGCAGCCAAGACCCGACAGGGGATAACACCGGGGAGCTGTTTTTT
CASSQDPTGDNTGELFF
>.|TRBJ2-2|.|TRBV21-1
TGTGCCAGCAGCTTGATACAGGGGCGATTGAACACCGGGGAGCTGTTTTTT
CASSLIQGRLNTGELFF
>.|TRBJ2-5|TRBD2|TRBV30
TGTGCCTGCGTTCTAGCGGGAACGGAGACCCAGTACTTC
CACVLAGTETQYF
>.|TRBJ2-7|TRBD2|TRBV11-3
TGTGCCAGCAGCCGTCGACTAGCGGGGACCTACGAGCAGTACTTC
CASSRRLAGTYEQYF
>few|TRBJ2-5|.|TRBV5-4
TGTGCCAGCAGCGGGGGGGCCGAAGAGACCCAGTACTTC
CASSGGAEETQYF
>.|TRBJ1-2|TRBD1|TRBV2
TGTGCCAGCTCAAGTCTCCGGGACAGGGGAGGGGGCTACACCTTC
CASSSLRDRGGGYTF
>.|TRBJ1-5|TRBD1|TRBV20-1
TGCAGTGCTAGTGGGACAGGGCCCTCTCGACCCCAGCATTTT
CSASGTGPSRPQHF
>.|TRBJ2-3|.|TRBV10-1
TGCGCCAGCAGGGTGACAGGAGCGGAATATTTT
CASRVTGAEYF
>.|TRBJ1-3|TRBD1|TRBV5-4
TGTGCCAGCAGCGCGGGACAGGGCGGTGGAAACACCATATATTTT
CASSAGQGGGNTIYF
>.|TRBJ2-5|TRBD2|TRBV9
TGTGCCAGCAGCTCTAGCGGGGACGGGTTCGGAGAGACCCAGTACTTC
CASSSSGDGFGETQYF
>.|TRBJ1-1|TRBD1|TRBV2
TGTGCCACTCAACAGGGGAATGAAGCTTTCTTT
CATQQGNEAFF
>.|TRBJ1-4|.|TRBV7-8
TGTGCCAGCAGCTTCAGACGGTTAACTAATGAAAAACTGTTTTTT
CASSFRRLTNEKLFF
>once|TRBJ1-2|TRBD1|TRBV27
TGTGCCACCCGAAAGCTAAGAACCCCAGGGGGCATAGGCTATGGCTACACCTTC
CATRKLRTPGGIGYGYTF
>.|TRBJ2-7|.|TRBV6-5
TGTGCCAGCACCACCTGGGGGGCGTTAAAGAAGCAGTACTTC
CASTTWGALKKQYF
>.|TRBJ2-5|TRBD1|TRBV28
TGTGCCAGCAGCTTCGACAGGGACGAGGAGACCCAGTACTTC
CASSFDRDEETQYF
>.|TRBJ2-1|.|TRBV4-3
TGCGCCAGCAGCCAAGATTCGGGGCGGGGCCCGACCTACAATGAGCAGTTCTTC
CASSQDSGRGPTYNEQFF
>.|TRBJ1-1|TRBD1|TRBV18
TGTGCCAGCTCACCACCGGTGGGACAGGGGCCTCAGAACACTGAAGCTTTCTTT
CASSPPVGQGPQNTEAFF
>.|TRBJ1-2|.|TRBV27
TGTGCCAGCGCTGCCAGGGGACACCTCTATGGCTACACCTTC
CASAARGHLYGYTF
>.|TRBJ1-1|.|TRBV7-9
TGTGCCAGCAGCTTAGGATCTGGGGGGTATGAACAGGGGAACACTGAAGCTTTCTTT
CASSLGSGGYEQGNTEAFF
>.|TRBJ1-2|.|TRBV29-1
TGCAGCGTTGGGCAGGACTCGTATGGCTACACCTTC
CSVGQDSYGYTF
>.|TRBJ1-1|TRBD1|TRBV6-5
TGTGCCAGCAGTCCAACTCAGGGGGCATCTGAAGCTTTCTTT
CASSPTQGASEAFF
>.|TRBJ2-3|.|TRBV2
TGTGCCAGCAACTCGGATACGCAGTATTTT
CASNSDTQYF
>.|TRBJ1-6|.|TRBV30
TGTGCCTGGAGTATATGGTCAGATAATTCACCCCTCCACTTT
CAWSIWSDNSPLHF
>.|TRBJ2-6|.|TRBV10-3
TGTGCCATGGACTCTGGGGCCAACGTCCTGACTTTC
CAMDSGANVLTF
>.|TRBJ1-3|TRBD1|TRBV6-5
TGTGCCAGCAGTTACAGGACAGGGGCTGGAAACACCATATATTTT
CASSYRTGAGNTIYF
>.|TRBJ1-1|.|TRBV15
TGTGCCACCAGCAGAGTTTGGGGTTCAGACTCCAACACTGAAGCTTTCTTT
CATSRVWGSDSNTEAFF
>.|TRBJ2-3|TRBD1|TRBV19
TGTGCCAGTAGTGTGACCGGGACAGGGACCACAGATACGCAGTATTTT
CASSVTGTGTTDTQYF
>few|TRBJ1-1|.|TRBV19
TGTGCCAGTAGTGTTACTTCTATGAACACTGAAGCTTTCTTT
CASSVTSMNTEAFF
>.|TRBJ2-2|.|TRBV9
TGTGCCAGCAGCGCGGGGTTGACAGCCACCGGGGAGCTGTTTTTT
CASSAGLTATGELFF
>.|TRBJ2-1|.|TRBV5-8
TGTGCCAGCAGCAAATTTGGAACGGGACCCCAAGACCACAATGAGCAGTTCTTC
CASSKFGTGPQDHNEQFF
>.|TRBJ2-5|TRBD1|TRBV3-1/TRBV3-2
TGTGCCAGCAGCCAGCGTACAGGGGGCTACCTCCAAGAGACCCAGTACTTC
CASSQRTGGYLQETQYF
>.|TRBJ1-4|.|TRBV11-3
TGTGCCAGCAGCTTATCCAACCCAGGTGATGAAAAACTGTTTTTT
CASSLSNPGDEKLFF
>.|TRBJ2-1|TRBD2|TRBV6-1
TGTGCCAGCAGAGAAGCGGGGGGTACCTACAATGAGCAGTTCTTC
CASREAGGTYNEQFF
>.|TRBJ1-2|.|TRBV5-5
TGTGCCAGCAGTTTCAACCGGGGGGGCTACACCTTC
CASSFNRGGYTF
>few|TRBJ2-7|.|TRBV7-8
TGTGCCAGCAGCTTGGGACCCTTAGAATACGAGCAGTACTTC
CASSLGPLEYEQYF
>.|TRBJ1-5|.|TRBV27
TGTGCCAGCAGTAAGGTTTATAGCAATCAGCCCCAGCATTTT
CASSKVYSNQPQHF
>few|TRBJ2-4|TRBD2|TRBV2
TGTGCCAGCAGTGGGAGGACTAGCGGGAGAGGAGCCAAAAACATTCAGTACTTC
CASSGRTSGRGAKNIQYF
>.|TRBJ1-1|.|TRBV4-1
TGCGCCAGCAGCCTCGCGGGGGACACTGAAGCTTTCTTT
CASSLAGDTEAFF
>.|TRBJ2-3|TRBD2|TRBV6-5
TGTGCCAGCACAAGCGGGAGTAGGGCAGATACGCAGTATTTT
CASTSGSRADTQYF
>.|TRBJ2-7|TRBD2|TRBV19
TGTGCCAGTAGAAATAGCGGGGGGTCCTACGAGCAGTACTTC
CASRNSGGSYEQYF
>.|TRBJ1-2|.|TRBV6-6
TGTGCCAGCAGTTACACGGCCAACTCCTATGGCTACACCTTC
CASSYTANSYGYTF
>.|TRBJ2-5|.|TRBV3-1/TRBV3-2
TGTGCCAGCAGCCAAGATTCTAGGAGGCCCCCGGGGGAGACCCAGTACTTC
CASSQDSRRPPGETQYF
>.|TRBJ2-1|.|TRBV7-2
TGTGCCAGCAGCCTCGACTTGAGCTCCTACAATGAGCAGTTCTTC
CASSLDLSSYNEQFF
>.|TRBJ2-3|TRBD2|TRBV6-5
TGTGCCAGCAGACTAGCGGGGGGAGCAGATACGCAGTATTTT
CASRLAGGADTQYF
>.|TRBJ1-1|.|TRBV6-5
TGTGCCAGCAGCCTCGTGGGTGGGGCCACTGAAGCTTTCTTT
CASSLVGGATEAFF
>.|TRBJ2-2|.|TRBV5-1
TGCGCCAGCAGCTTGGCCGGGGAGAACACCGGGGAGCTGTTTTTT
CASSLAGENTGELFF
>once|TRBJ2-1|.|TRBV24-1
TGTGCCACCAGTGCGGGGAGCTCCTACAATGAGCAGTTCTTC
CATSAGSSYNEQFF